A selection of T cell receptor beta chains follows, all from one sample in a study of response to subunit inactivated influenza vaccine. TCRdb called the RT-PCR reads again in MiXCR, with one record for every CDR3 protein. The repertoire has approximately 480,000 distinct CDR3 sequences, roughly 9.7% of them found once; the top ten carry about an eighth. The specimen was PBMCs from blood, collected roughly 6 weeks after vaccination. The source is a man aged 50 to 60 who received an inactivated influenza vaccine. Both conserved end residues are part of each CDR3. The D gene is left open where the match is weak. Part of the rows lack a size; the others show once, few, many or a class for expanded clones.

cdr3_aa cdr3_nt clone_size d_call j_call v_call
CASSTTSGRMNEQFF TGTGCCAGCAGCACTACTAGCGGGAGAATGAATGAGCAGTTCTTC once TRBD2 TRBJ2-1 TRBV7-3
CASSPRWLAGGRSYNEQFF TGTGCCAGCTCACCACGCTGGCTAGCGGGGGGCCGCTCCTACAATGAGCAGTTCTTC few TRBD2 TRBJ2-1 TRBV18
CASQWTGGGLDTQYF TGCGCCAGCCAATGGACAGGAGGGGGGTTAGATACGCAGTATTTT NA NA TRBJ2-3 TRBV5-1
CASSGTGGAGEAFF TGTGCCAGCAGCGGAACAGGGGGCGCGGGTGAAGCTTTCTTT many TRBD1 TRBJ1-1 TRBV9
CASSPPGQGARNEQFF TGTGCCAGCAGCCCACCGGGACAGGGGGCGCGGAATGAGCAGTTCTTC NA TRBD1 TRBJ2-1 TRBV5-4
CASSRRQGLLSYNEQFF TGTGCCAGCAGCCGACGACAGGGCCTTCTCTCCTACAATGAGCAGTTCTTC many TRBD1 TRBJ2-1 TRBV11-2
CATSSGRANTGELFF TGTGCCACCAGCAGCGGGCGGGCCAACACCGGGGAGCTGTTTTTT few NA TRBJ2-2 TRBV15
CASSIQGSSYNSPLHF TGCGCCAGCAGCATACAGGGAAGCTCCTATAATTCACCCCTCCACTTT many NA TRBJ1-6 TRBV5-1
CAISESTRAGYGYTF TGTGCCATCAGTGAGTCGACTCGGGCGGGCTATGGCTACACCTTC few NA TRBJ1-2 TRBV10-3
CATSRAQGGETQYF TGTGCCACCTCACGGGCCCAGGGGGGTGAGACCCAGTACTTC few NA TRBJ2-5 TRBV12-3/TRBV12-4
CAISESFTREAFF TGTGCCATCAGTGAGTCCTTTACTAGGGAAGCTTTCTTT few NA TRBJ1-1 TRBV10-3
CASSHGHMNGYTF TGTGCCAGCAGCCACGGACATATGAATGGCTACACCTTC many NA TRBJ1-2 TRBV6-2/TRBV6-3
CASKGIHTDTQYF TGTGCCAGCAAGGGAATACACACAGATACGCAGTATTTT few NA TRBJ2-3 TRBV28
CASSNSGQGAAEAGYTF TGTGCCAGCAGCAACTCGGGACAGGGGGCAGCCGAGGCTGGCTACACCTTC many NA TRBJ1-2 TRBV21-1
CASSYSAGAYEQYF TGTGCCAGCAGTTACTCGGCAGGGGCCTACGAGCAGTACTTC many NA TRBJ2-7 TRBV6-5
CSGTGGANTGELFF TGCAGCGGCACAGGGGGCGCGAACACCGGGGAGCTGTTTTTT few TRBD1 TRBJ2-2 TRBV29-1
CASSLAQNQPQHF TGTGCCAGCAGCTTAGCTCAGAATCAGCCCCAGCATTTT NA NA TRBJ1-5 TRBV7-2
CASSGFFTDTQYF TGTGCCAGCAGTGGCTTTTTCACAGATACGCAGTATTTT NA NA TRBJ2-3 TRBV25-1
CSASKGRLYNEQFF TGCAGTGCTAGTAAGGGACGCCTCTACAATGAGCAGTTCTTC NA NA TRBJ2-1 TRBV20-1
CATSRDILESSYNEQFF TGTGCCACCAGCAGAGATATTTTGGAAAGCTCCTACAATGAGCAGTTCTTC many NA TRBJ2-1 TRBV15
CASSQDLRGTNSPLHF TGTGCCAGCAGCCAAGATCTGAGGGGGACTAATTCACCCCTCCACTTT few NA TRBJ1-6 TRBV4-2
CASSQIDREALHF TGTGCCAGCAGCCAAATCGACAGGGAGGCCCTCCACTTT few TRBD1 TRBJ1-6 TRBV3-1
CASSLDGLAGVADTQYF TGTGCCAGCAGCTTGGATGGACTAGCGGGAGTCGCAGATACGCAGTATTTT NA TRBD2 TRBJ2-3 TRBV11-2
CSARDGGGSQETQYF TGCAGTGCTAGAGATGGGGGGGGATCCCAAGAGACCCAGTACTTC many TRBD2 TRBJ2-5 TRBV20-1
CASSHTSKGTYNEQFF TGCGCCAGCAGCCACACTTCGAAGGGAACCTACAATGAGCAGTTCTTC many NA TRBJ2-1 TRBV4-3
CASSPGLAGAATGELFF TGCGCCAGCAGCCCGGGACTAGCGGGAGCCGCCACCGGGGAGCTGTTTTTT few TRBD2 TRBJ2-2 TRBV5-1
CASSYSRTGGLNTEAFF TGTGCCAGCAGTTACTCGAGGACAGGGGGCTTGAACACTGAAGCTTTCTTT few TRBD1 TRBJ1-1 TRBV6-5
CASSDTRSGNTIYF TGTGCCAGCAGTGACACCCGGTCCGGAAACACCATATATTTT NA NA TRBJ1-3 TRBV6-4
CRASGLTFSPLHF TGCAGGGCATCGGGTCTCACCTTTTCACCCCTCCACTTT few NA TRBJ1-6 TRBV20-1
CASSLNPLGQETQYF TGCGCCAGCAGCTTGAATCCCCTGGGGCAAGAGACCCAGTACTTC few NA TRBJ2-5 TRBV5-1
CASSLAAEVYNEQFF TGCGCCAGCAGCTTGGCCGCGGAGGTTTACAATGAGCAGTTCTTC few NA TRBJ2-1 TRBV5-1
CAITTGTTHNEQFF TGTGCCATTACGACCGGGACTACCCACAATGAGCAGTTCTTC NA TRBD2 TRBJ2-1 TRBV6-2/TRBV6-3
CATSDWGGSNTQYF TGTGCCACCAGTGATTGGGGGGGCAGCAATACGCAGTATTTT many NA TRBJ2-3 TRBV6-1
CASSPPSYQETQYF TGTGCCAGCTCACCACCTTCGTACCAAGAGACCCAGTACTTC NA NA TRBJ2-5 TRBV18
CASSLVFRETQYF TGTGCCAGCAGCTTGGTTTTCCGGGAGACCCAGTACTTC many NA TRBJ2-5 TRBV5-5
CASSFRAPNTEAFF TGTGCCAGCAGCTTCCGGGCCCCGAACACTGAAGCTTTCTTT many NA TRBJ1-1 TRBV11-2
CASSPGQETQYF TGTGCCAGCTCACCAGGGCAAGAGACCCAGTACTTC many NA TRBJ2-5 TRBV18
CATSDQHSGANVLTF TGTGCCACCAGTGACCAACACTCTGGGGCCAACGTCCTGACTTTC many NA TRBJ2-6 TRBV24-1
CASSEHSAVSTDTQYF TGTGCCAGCAGTGAACATTCGGCGGTTAGCACAGATACGCAGTATTTT many NA TRBJ2-3 TRBV6-1
CASSYSPEGQFF TGTGCCAGCAGTTACTCCCCCGAGGGACAGTTCTTC NA NA TRBJ2-1 TRBV6-2/TRBV6-3